Listed below are T cell receptor beta chains from one sample, sequenced in a study of T cell responses to AZD1222 COVID-19 vaccine. TCRdb's copy holds only in-frame clones and misses some; the assay was immunoSEQ multiplex PCR. The sample records about 110,000 clones, 87% being singletons. Sequencing used peripheral blood, obtained 28 days after the second AZD1222 dose. These receptors originate from an adult who received the AZD1222 COVID-19 vaccine. The CDR3 runs from the conserved cysteine through the conserved F or W. The order of the fields is J gene, clone size, V gene, D gene, CDR3 protein, CDR3 DNA. A D gene is named only where the DNA matches it firmly. Size is omitted from some rows. Given values are once, few, many or a class for expanded clones.

J: TRBJ2-2; size: .; V: TRBV5-1; D: TRBD1; CDR3: CASSLGTGMNTGELFF; DNA: TGCGCCAGCAGCTTAGGGACAGGGATGAACACCGGGGAGCTGTTTTTT
J: TRBJ1-1; size: once; V: TRBV4-1; D: .; CDR3: CASSQPLVGWQGAHTEAFF; DNA: TGCGCCAGCAGCCAGCCTTTAGTGGGTTGGCAAGGGGCTCACACTGAAGCTTTCTTT
J: TRBJ1-5; size: .; V: TRBV6-5; D: TRBD1; CDR3: CASSKTGEHQPQHF; DNA: TGTGCCAGCAGCAAGACAGGGGAACATCAGCCCCAGCATTTT
J: TRBJ1-2; size: .; V: TRBV7-9; D: .; CDR3: CASSSGQSGYTF; DNA: TGTGCCAGCAGCTCCGGACAAAGTGGCTACACCTTC
J: TRBJ1-3; size: few; V: TRBV5-5; D: .; CDR3: CASSPAGRSSLGNTIYF; DNA: TGTGCCAGCAGCCCCGCGGGGAGGAGTAGTCTTGGAAACACCATATATTTT
J: TRBJ1-2; size: .; V: TRBV5-1; D: TRBD1; CDR3: CASSWDSGLYGYTF; DNA: TGCGCCAGCAGCTGGGACAGTGGGCTCTATGGCTACACCTTC
J: TRBJ2-2; size: .; V: TRBV24-1; D: .; CDR3: CATSEWGSDTGELFF; DNA: TGTGCCACCAGTGAGTGGGGGTCGGACACCGGGGAGCTGTTTTTT
J: TRBJ1-3; size: .; V: TRBV7-9; D: .; CDR3: CASSFAGAGNTIYF; DNA: TGTGCCAGCAGCTTCGCAGGTGCTGGAAACACCATATATTTT
J: TRBJ2-7; size: .; V: TRBV19; D: .; CDR3: CASSQRDRRQYEQYF; DNA: TGTGCCAGTAGCCAGCGGGACAGGAGGCAATACGAGCAGTACTTC
J: TRBJ2-1; size: once; V: TRBV4-1; D: .; CDR3: CASSHGGGYNEQFF; DNA: TGCGCCAGCAGCCACGGGGGAGGTTACAATGAGCAGTTCTTC
J: TRBJ1-2; size: .; V: TRBV5-1; D: .; CDR3: CASSLSRYDRDGYTF; DNA: TGCGCCAGCAGCTTGAGCCGGTATGATCGAGATGGCTACACCTTC
J: TRBJ2-1; size: once; V: TRBV18; D: .; CDR3: CASSPQRDNEQFF; DNA: TGTGCCAGCTCCCCCCAACGGGACAATGAGCAGTTCTTC
J: TRBJ2-1; size: .; V: TRBV30; D: .; CDR3: CAWRSRPGHEFF; DNA: TGTGCCTGGAGATCAAGACCGGGACATGAGTTCTTC